Included here is one TCR beta chain sequence, with context. This specimen comes from a study of control samples from healthy donors and cancer patients. TCRdb's copy holds only in-frame clones and misses some; the assay was immunoSEQ multiplex PCR. This table has about 100,000 clones, about 90% appearing once. The sequencing sample was made of blood. The receptor's source is a woman aged 50 to 65 in good health.

DNA of the CDR3: TGTGCCAGTAGATCAGGGGGCCTAAGCTCCTACAATGAGCAGTTCTTC. This sequence encodes CASRSGGLSSYNEQFF. V and J are TRBV19 and TRBJ2-1, with 8 bases fitting TRBD1. The CDR3 runs to 16 residues. In germline, CDR1 is LNHDA, CDR2 SQIVND (reference sequence). The V gene end was trimmed by 6 bases and the J gene end by 0 bases; junction bases not matched to a gene: 7.